Following are 23 T cell receptor beta chains from one sample sequenced in a study of regulatory T cells in long-lasting Graves disease. Regarding time point: newly diagnosed GD, antithyroid drugs for less than 3 months. Making the TCR library involved RNA that had been extracted from PBMCs. To make TCR beta libraries, researchers used iRepertoire HTBI primers and Arm-PCR of CDR3 regions. MiXCR, applied by TCRdb to the multiplex PCR reads, yields one record per CDR3 protein. Among under 450,000 distinct CDR3 sequences listed, roughly 15% were seen once. This same sample was also taken into another study, of T cells in Graves' hyperthyroidism and ophthalmopathy.

This material consisted of peripheral blood mononuclear cells (PBMCs), taken at new diagnosis, from a patient treated with antithyroid drugs. These receptors were collected from a woman between 18 and 29 years old with Graves disease.

About this clonotype: A much larger clone lies one base from this, so it may be a read error. This chain links TRBV11-3 with TRBJ2-7; D may be TRBD1 (6 bases). CDR1 SGHNT and CDR2 YENEEA come from the germline V gene. The CDR3 is 14 amino acids. V was pared by 6 bases and J by 1 base, with 13 bases between. CDR3 in amino acids: CASRRTEHSYEQYF. For the CDR3, the DNA is TGTGCCAGCAGACGGACAGAACATTCCTACGAGCAGTACTTC.

This clonotype was found many times. V and J are TRBV20-1 and TRBJ1-2; D is undetermined. The CDR3 sequence is 14 residues long. Germline V CDR1 and CDR2: DFQATT, SNEGSKA (reference sequence). Trimming stripped 0 bases from V and 1 base from J, with 9 bases between. The CDR3 DNA sequence: TGCAGTGCTAGAGAAGATAGGCTTAACTATGGCTACACCTTC. This sequence encodes CSAREDRLNYGYTF.

This clonotype was counted ten times or more. V gene TRBV20-1 combines with J gene TRBJ2-1; possible D gene TRBD2, 6 bases. V gave up 1 base and J gave up 0 bases, with 10 bases separating them. Germline assignment: CDR1 DFQATT and CDR2 SNEGSKA (reference sequence). The CDR3 is 15 amino acids. CDR3 in DNA: TGCAGTGCTAGAGCGGTCGGGAGCTCCTACAATGAGCAGTTCTTC. Translated: CSARAVGSSYNEQFF.

This clonotype occurred a few times. The chain joins TRBV6-2 or TRBV6-3 to TRBJ2-1; tentatively, D is TRBD1 (5 bases). This CDR3 contains 13 residues. V was shortened by 6 bases and J by 7 bases, with 13 bases between the two germline ends. Per germline, CDR1 MNHEY and CDR2 SVGEGT. The CDR3 nucleotides read TGTGCCAGCAGGTTAGACAGCCTAAATGAGCAGTTCTTC. This translates into CASRLDSLNEQFF.

This clonotype was observed a few times. The chain links TRBV9 to TRBJ1-2; D is undetermined. Trimming left V 3 bases short and J 5 bases short, with 8 bases between. From germline, CDR1 is SGDLS and CDR2 YYNGEE. The CDR3 length is 12 residues. For the CDR3, the DNA is TGTGCCAGCAGCGCGGGCGTTTATGGCTACACCTTC. Translating gives CASSAGVYGYTF.

This clonotype was seen only a few times. This chain's CDR3 is CASSPVSAGELFF. The CDR3 DNA sequence: TGTGCCAGCAGCCCCGTCTCGGCCGGGGAGCTGTTTTTT. The chain links TRBV7-3 to TRBJ2-2; D is undetermined. The CDR3 contains 13 residues. The V end lost 5 bases, the J end lost 6 bases, and 10 bases lay between the germline ends. Germline V gene sequence: CDR1 SGHTA, CDR2 FQGTGA.

This clonotype was counted only a few times. The chain links TRBV7-2 to TRBJ2-7; no clear D. The germline gives CDR1 SGHTA, CDR2 FQGNSA. V was shortened by 4 bases and J by 2 bases, with 9 bases between the two germline ends. This CDR3 contains 13 residues. This chain's CDR3 is CASSSLDTYEQYF. The CDR3 coding sequence is TGTGCCAGCAGCTCCCTTGACACCTACGAGCAGTACTTC.

This chain connects TRBV7-2 to TRBJ2-1; D is undetermined. V dropped 6 bases and J dropped 7 bases, with 13 bases sitting between them. CDR1 is SGHTA and CDR2 is FQGNSA in the germline V gene. There are 13 residues in the CDR3. The CDR3 is CASRDVWANEQFF. The DNA for the CDR3 is TGTGCCAGCAGGGATGTATGGGCGAATGAGCAGTTCTTC.

This clonotype was detected ten times or more. The V call is TRBV4-1, the J call TRBJ2-7, with TRBD2 matching 12 bases. With V trimmed by 1 base and J by 6 bases, 7 bases remained unmatched. Germline loops: CDR1 MGHRA, CDR2 YSYEKL. This CDR3 comprises 16 residues. As DNA, the CDR3 is TGCGCCAGCAGCCAAGGTGCAGTACTAGCGGGAGGCGAGCAGTACTTC. It translates to CASSQGAVLAGGEQYF.

As concerns this clonotype: This may stem from a read error, because a much larger clone lies one nucleotide away. J is TRBJ2-2 and V is TRBV9; 10 bases agree with TRBD2. The junction had 8 bases not matched to a gene; V was cut back by 3 bases and J by 9 bases. CDR3 size: 15 residues. The V gene's germline CDR1 is SGDLS and CDR2 YYNGEE. CDR3 loop: CASSASGGGDRELFF. The DNA for the CDR3 is TGTGCCAGCAGCGCGAGCGGGGGGGGGGATCGGGAGCTGTTTTTT.

This clonotype has at least ten counts. J is TRBJ1-1 and V is TRBV2, with 8 bases fitting TRBD1. The CDR3 has 17 amino acids. V trimming: 5 bases; J trimming: 0 bases; junction bases outside the gene matches: 11. CDR1 is SNHLY and CDR2 is FYNNEI in the germline V gene. CDR3 residues: CASSRDHQGAVNTEAFF. For the CDR3, the DNA is TGTGCCAGCAGTCGGGATCATCAGGGGGCAGTGAACACTGAAGCTTTCTTT.

J is TRBJ2-1 and V is TRBV7-9; no reliable D call. V was clipped by 3 bases and J by 8 bases, with 11 bases between them. The CDR3 has 13 residues. Germline values: CDR1 SEHNR, CDR2 FQNEAQ (reference sequence). CDR3 sequence: CASSFRLRDEQFF. CDR3 nucleotides: TGTGCCAGCAGCTTCAGGCTTAGGGATGAGCAGTTCTTC.

This clonotype occurred many times. CDR3 amino acids: CSVPGTYEQYF. The DNA of the CDR3 is TGCAGTGTTCCAGGAACCTACGAGCAGTACTTC. This chain uses TRBV20-1 with TRBJ2-7, with unresolved D. The CDR3 is made up of 11 amino acids. Germline-derived CDR1 and CDR2 are DFQATT and SNEGSKA (reference sequence). Trimming cost V 7 bases and J 2 bases, with 9 bases left between them.

The chain couples TRBV25-1 to TRBJ2-3; D unresolved. V was shortened by 3 bases and J by 3 bases, with 10 bases between the two germline ends. The CDR3 spans 14 residues. Germline V lookup: CDR1 MGHDK, CDR2 SYGVNS. CDR3 loop: CASSDSGGTDTQYF. The CDR3 nucleotides read TGTGCCAGCAGTGACTCGGGCGGAACAGATACGCAGTATTTT.

J is TRBJ1-6 and V is TRBV2, with no clear D. CDR1 is SNHLY, CDR2 FYNNEI, per germline. This CDR3 spans 14 amino acids. Trimming shortened V by 5 bases and J by 6 bases, and 11 bases separated the two germline ends. CDR3 in DNA: TGTGCCAGCAGTTACTCGGCAGTTAATTCACCCCTCCACTTT. The encoded protein is CASSYSAVNSPLHF.

This clonotype came up many times. CDR3 loop: CASSLATSWGGNEQFF. CDR3 nucleotide sequence: TGTGCCAGCAGCTTAGCAACAAGCTGGGGGGGAAATGAGCAGTTCTTC. The chain has TRBV7-9 and TRBJ2-1; 7 bases agree with TRBD2. The CDR3 sequence is 16 residues long. Germline V gene data show CDR1 as SEHNR and CDR2 as FQNEAQ (reference sequence). V shed 0 bases and J 7 bases; nucleotides not matched to a gene: 9.

This clonotype was seen ten or more times. This chain connects TRBV7-9 to TRBJ2-7; the match to TRBD1 covers 10 bases. The CDR3 covers 16 residues. In germline, CDR1 is SEHNR, CDR2 FQNEAQ (reference sequence). Trimming removed 8 bases from V and 3 bases from J; junction bases left unmatched: 13. The CDR3 nucleotides read TGTGCCAGCCAAGACCAACCGGGACAGGGGTACTACGAGCAGTACTTC. It codes for CASQDQPGQGYYEQYF.

This clonotype was counted many times. The chain recombines TRBV6-1 with TRBJ1-5, with TRBD1 as a possible D gene (6 bases). In germline, CDR1 is MNHNS, CDR2 SASEGT. Deletions cut 8 bases from V and 2 bases from J, with 16 bases between. CDR3 length: 15 amino acids. CDR3 sequence: CASRRGGTGNQPQHF. DNA of the CDR3: TGTGCCAGCCGAAGAGGGGGAACGGGCAATCAGCCCCAGCATTTT.

This clonotype came up many times. The chain couples TRBV27 to TRBJ1-5; a weak D match, TRBD1 (6 bases). The CDR3 totals 14 residues. CDR1 is MNHEY and CDR2 is SMNVEV in the germline V gene (reference sequence). The V end lost 2 bases, the J end lost 2 bases, and 7 bases lay between the germline ends. CDR3 amino acids: CASSLNRGNQPQHF. CDR3 DNA: TGTGCCAGCAGTTTAAACAGGGGCAATCAGCCCCAGCATTTT.

This clonotype was seen just once. The rearrangement links TRBV12-3 or TRBV12-4 to TRBJ1-2; no reliable D call. The CDR3 is 14 residues long. Trimming took 3 bases from V and 5 from J, leaving 13 bases between them. The CDR3 region is CASSFGLFGYGYTF. For the CDR3, the DNA is TGTGCCAGCAGTTTCGGCCTGTTCGGGTATGGCTACACCTTC.

In its sample, this clonotype was seen a few times. The chain uses TRBV9 and TRBJ2-5; no reliable D call. The CDR3 spans 14 residues. Germline assignment: CDR1 SGDLS and CDR2 YYNGEE. With 4 bases removed from V and 2 bases from J, the gap between germline ends came to 12 bases. The CDR3 loop is CASSPSANQETQYF. As DNA, the CDR3 is TGTGCCAGCAGCCCAAGCGCAAATCAAGAGACCCAGTACTTC. The whole variable domain, remainder taken from reference TRBV9 and TRBJ2-5, is DSGVTQTPKHLITATGQRVTLRCSPRSGDLSVYWYQQSLDQGLQFLIQYYNGEERAKGNILERFSAQQFPDLHSELNLSSLELGDSALYFCASSPSANQETQYFGPGTRLLVL.

This chain connects TRBV6-4 to TRBJ1-2; the D is unclear. Germline loops: CDR1 MRHNA, CDR2 SNTAGT. The CDR3 has 16 amino acids. V lost 3 bases and J lost 7, with 21 bases in between. CDR3 residues: CASSDPTGPQGRGYTF. The DNA for the CDR3 is TGTGCCAGCAGTGATCCCACCGGGCCCCAAGGGCGTGGCTACACCTTC.

This clonotype was picked up many times. V and J are TRBV20-1 and TRBJ1-6; 7 positions agree with TRBD1. V shed 3 bases and J 8 bases; nucleotides not matched to a gene: 7. This CDR3 is built from 14 residues. The germline CDR1 and CDR2 sequences are DFQATT and SNEGSKA (reference sequence). CDR3 protein: CSASDPGGYSPLHF. The CDR3 DNA reads as TGCAGTGCTAGTGATCCAGGGGGATATTCACCCCTCCACTTT.